A single sample gave rise to the 22 T cell receptor beta chains below, sequenced in a study of cytomegalovirus exposure and HLA in healthy donors (dated by TCRdb to the late 2010s). Receptor amplification or capture employed the immunoSEQ multiplex PCR assay. For the multiplex PCR, a mixture combining 60 forward primers for TCR Vbeta segments and 13 reverse primers for TCR Jbeta segments was used. TCRdb took over this immuneACCESS table, retaining in-frame rearrangements with V and J assigned. Such tables are incomplete; in checked studies, under half of the missing clones stem from an unresolved V gene, and the remainder is unexplained. The sample contains 95,000 to 150,000 clones, 15% to 20% of them found a single time. The ten most abundant clones make up 2.9% of the sample. Source material: PBMCs. Every receptor here comes from a female donor in good health and CMV-seropositive.

The chain couples TRBV2 to TRBJ1-4; D is unresolved. The CDR3 is 14 amino acids. CDR1 SNHLY and CDR2 FYNNEI come from the germline V gene. V was pared by 6 bases and J by 2 bases, with 10 bases between. The CDR3 region is CASRFKITNEKLFF. DNA for the CDR3: TGTGCCAGCAGATTCAAAATTACTAATGAAAAACTGTTTTTT.

V is TRBV7-9 and J is TRBJ1-2, with TRBD1 matching 9 bases. Germline values: CDR1 SEHNR, CDR2 FQNEAQ (reference sequence). This CDR3 is 14 amino acids long. With V trimmed by 1 base and J by 7 bases, 4 bases remained unmatched. CDR3 bases: TGTGCCAGCAGCTTAGGGGGACAGGGAGTTGGCTACACCTTC. Translating it yields CASSLGGQGVGYTF.

This clone showed up just a few times. This chain joins TRBV4-1 and TRBJ1-2, with 7 bases matching TRBD1. CDR1 is MGHRA, CDR2 YSYEKL, per germline. The CDR3 contains 15 residues. Germline trimming cut 0 bases from V and 3 bases from J; bases unmatched to any gene: 4. CDR3 sequence: CASSQDGRGDYGYTF. Here the CDR3 DNA reads TGCGCCAGCAGCCAAGACGGCAGGGGGGACTATGGCTACACCTTC.

The V gene is TRBV4-3, the J gene TRBJ1-1, with TRBD1 as a possible D gene (6 bases). CDR3 length equals 13 residues. Germline-derived CDR1 and CDR2 are LGHNA and YSLEER. Trimming left V 0 bases short and J 8 bases short, with 10 bases between. CDR3 nucleotides: TGCGCCAGCAGCCAAGATCCGGACAGCGAAGCTTTCTTT. This sequence encodes CASSQDPDSEAFF.

V gene TRBV4-1 combines with J gene TRBJ2-7, with 10 nucleotides matching TRBD2. CDR1 is MGHRA, CDR2 YSYEKL, per germline. The ends lost 4 bases at V and 3 bases at J; junction bases unmatched: 3. This CDR3 contains 14 residues. Written as DNA, the CDR3 is TGCGCCAGCAGCCGAGGGACTAGCGACTACGAGCAGTACTTC. It codes for CASSRGTSDYEQYF.

This clone was picked up a small number of times. The rearrangement joins TRBV7-9 to TRBJ1-3, with 7 bases aligning to TRBD1. In germline, CDR1 is SEHNR, CDR2 FQNEAQ (reference sequence). Germline trimming cut 6 bases from V and 0 bases from J; bases unmatched to any gene: 11. The CDR3 runs 17 residues. Here the CDR3 DNA reads TGTGCCAGCAGACTCCGCCAGCAGGGGGACTCTGGAAACACCATATATTTT. This encodes CASRLRQQGDSGNTIYF.

This clone has only a few counts. The chain recombines TRBV4-3 with TRBJ1-2; the match to TRBD1 covers 7 bases. This CDR3 has 17 amino acids. The J segment lost 2 bases and the V segment lost 4 bases, leaving 13 bases of the junction unmatched. Germline lookup yields CDR1 LGHNA and CDR2 YSLEER. The CDR3 protein is CASSPQIRDSSNYGYTF. The CDR3 nucleotides read TGCGCCAGCAGCCCACAAATCCGGGACAGCTCAAACTATGGCTACACCTTC.

This clone was detected a few times. The J gene is TRBJ1-1, the V gene TRBV7-2; D possibly corresponds to TRBD1 (5 bases). CDR1 is SGHTA and CDR2 is FQGNSA in the germline V gene. V shed 7 bases and J shed 3 bases, with 18 bases lying between them. This CDR3 comprises 15 residues. The CDR3 coding sequence is TGTGCCAGCACCCCAGGGTGGCGCATGGACACTGAAGCTTTCTTT. This sequence encodes CASTPGWRMDTEAFF.

This chain joins TRBV5-6 and TRBJ1-4; maybe TRBD1 (5 bases). V was clipped by 0 bases and J by 2 bases, with 11 bases between them. CDR3 size: 16 residues. The germline V gene encodes CDR1 SGHDT and CDR2 YYEEEE. The CDR3 DNA follows: TGTGCCAGCAGCTTGGGCGGAGGGGCGACTAATGAAAAACTGTTTTTT. Residues: CASSLGGGATNEKLFF. Full variable domain (remainder filled in from reference TRBV5-6 and TRBJ1-4): DAGVTQSPTHLIKTRGQQVTLRCSPKSGHDTVSWYQQALGQGPQFIFQYYEEEERQRGNFPDRFSGHQFPNYSSELNVNALLLGDSALYLCASSLGGGATNEKLFFGSGTQLSVL.

The J gene is TRBJ2-3, the V gene TRBV18; D is ambiguous. V was pared by 3 bases and J by 0 bases, with 10 bases between. Germline V gene sequence: CDR1 KGHSH, CDR2 LQKENI. The CDR3 extends over 15 amino acids. The CDR3 DNA reads TGTGCCAGCTCACCGGTTAGAACTAGCACAGATACGCAGTATTTT. Protein sequence: CASSPVRTSTDTQYF.

This rearrangement joins TRBV11-2 to TRBJ1-6, with 7 nucleotides matching TRBD1. With 5 bases clipped from V and 9 bases from J, the junction kept 16 bases outside the gene matches. Germline V lookup: CDR1 SGHAT, CDR2 FQNNGV. This CDR3 is 17 amino acids long. The CDR3 sequence: CASSQPGVGGWGSPLHF. The DNA of the CDR3 is TGTGCCAGCAGCCAACCCGGTGTAGGGGGCTGGGGTTCACCCCTCCACTTT.

Only a few counts were recorded for this clone. V is TRBV30 and J is TRBJ2-5; TRBD1 might be the D (6 bases). Per germline, CDR1 GTSNPN and CDR2 SVGIG (reference sequence). The germline V and J ends were trimmed by 3 bases and 4 bases, with 6 bases remaining between them. This CDR3 contains 11 residues. The CDR3: CAWSRGETQYF. The CDR3 region has the DNA TGTGCCTGGAGCAGGGGAGAGACCCAGTACTTC. Looking up the rest from reference TRBV30 and TRBJ2-5 gives the full variable domain: SQTIHQWPATLVQPVGSPLSLECTVEGTSNPNLYWYRQAAGRGLQLLFYSVGIGQISSEVPQNLSASRPQDRQFILSSKKLLLSDSGFYLCAWSRGETQYFGPGTRLLVL.

This clone came up a few times. The chain has TRBV19 and TRBJ2-3; 14 positions match TRBD2. The length of the CDR3 is 18 residues. The V gene end was trimmed by 5 bases and the J gene end by 3 bases; junction bases not matched to a gene: 10. CDR1 LNHDA and CDR2 SQIVND come from the germline V gene (reference sequence). The CDR3 sequence: CASSLGLAGVHGTDTQYF. CDR3 in DNA: TGTGCCAGTAGTTTGGGACTAGCGGGAGTACACGGAACAGATACGCAGTATTTT. The full variable domain, completed using reference TRBV19 and TRBJ2-3, is DGGITQSPKYLFRKEGQNVTLSCEQNLNHDAMYWYRQDPGQGLRLIYYSQIVNDFQKGDIAEGYSVSREKKESFPLTVTSAQKNPTAFYLCASSLGLAGVHGTDTQYFGPGTRLTVL.

A few counts support this clone. The gene calls are TRBV9 and TRBJ2-7; the D gene is possibly TRBD1 (5 bases). The germline V gene has CDR1 SGDLS and CDR2 YYNGEE. The V end lost 3 bases, the J end lost 1 base, and 14 bases lay between the germline ends. This CDR3 region has 15 residues. CDR3 loop: CASSAAPPGSYEQYF. CDR3 bases: TGTGCCAGCAGCGCGGCCCCGCCAGGGTCCTACGAGCAGTACTTC.

This clone was detected a few times. The gene calls are TRBV28 and TRBJ1-6; perhaps TRBD1 as D (5 bases). Germline CDR1 MDHEN, CDR2 SYDVKM. V lost 7 bases and J lost 8, with 18 bases in between. The CDR3 is 15 amino acids. DNA for the CDR3: TGTGCCAGCAATTTTCCAAGGAGGGGTGATTCACCCCTCCACTTT. Translation: CASNFPRRGDSPLHF.

This clone was counted a few times. The chain employs TRBV5-1 and TRBJ2-7; D possibly corresponds to TRBD2 (6 bases). Germline loops: CDR1 SGHRS, CDR2 YFSETQ. Between the trimmed V and J ends, which lost 5 bases and 2 bases, there was a span of 14 bases. The CDR3 extends over 14 amino acids. CDR3 sequence: CASRSGTATYEQYF. The CDR3 DNA sequence: TGCGCCAGCAGATCAGGGACTGCGACCTACGAGCAGTACTTC.

The chain couples TRBV28 to TRBJ2-1, with 9 bases matching TRBD1. Losses at the gene ends were 3 bases for V and 4 bases for J; bases not matched to a gene: 4. The CDR3 covers 15 residues. CDR1 is MDHEN, CDR2 SYDVKM, per germline. DNA for the CDR3: TGTGCCAGCAGTTTTTGGACAGGGGTGTACAATGAGCAGTTCTTC. This gives the protein CASSFWTGVYNEQFF.

The gene calls are TRBV14 and TRBJ2-1, with a tentative D call TRBD2 (6 bases). Trimming took off 4 bases at V and 7 bases at J, with 20 bases between the two ends. The germline V gene encodes CDR1 SGHDN and CDR2 FVKESK. This CDR3 region has 16 residues. The DNA of the CDR3 is TGTGCCAGCAGCCCGACCCCGGGACTCCTAGGGAATGAGCAGTTCTTC. This gives the protein CASSPTPGLLGNEQFF.

V and J are TRBV12-2 and TRBJ1-5; the D call TRBD1 from the table was never checked on the DNA. TRBV12-2 corresponds to a pseudogene. The CDR3 spans 17 residues. CDR3 amino acids: CASRRMRPGQTNQPQHF. The CDR3 nucleotides read TGTGCAAGTCGAAGGATGCGTCCGGGACAGACCAATCAGCCCCAGCATTTT.

This clone was counted between two and nine times. The genes are TRBV7-2 and TRBJ2-1; 8 nucleotides line up with TRBD2. The CDR3 is made up of 15 amino acids. The trim removed 3 bases at V and 6 bases at J, leaving 7 bases unmatched. Germline CDR1 SGHTA, CDR2 FQGNSA. For the CDR3, the DNA is TGTGCCAGCAGCTTTCCGGGACTAGGAATCAATGAGCAGTTCTTC. This codes for CASSFPGLGINEQFF.

This chain links TRBV10-3 with TRBJ1-1; D not certain. V lost 3 bases, J lost 0 bases, and 5 bases lay in between. There are 13 residues in the CDR3. Germline values: CDR1 ENHRY, CDR2 SYGVKD. The CDR3 reads CAISERVNTEAFF. CDR3 DNA sequence: TGTGCCATCAGTGAAAGAGTGAACACTGAAGCTTTCTTT.

This chain uses TRBV6-5 with TRBJ2-7; 9 bases line up with TRBD1. The CDR3 extends over 14 amino acids. From germline, CDR1 is MNHEY and CDR2 SVGAGI. The junction had 6 bases not matched to a gene; V was cut back by 5 bases and J by 4 bases. The CDR3 loop reads CASSPYRGLYEQYF. Written as DNA, the CDR3 is TGTGCCAGCAGTCCCTACAGGGGGCTTTACGAGCAGTACTTC.